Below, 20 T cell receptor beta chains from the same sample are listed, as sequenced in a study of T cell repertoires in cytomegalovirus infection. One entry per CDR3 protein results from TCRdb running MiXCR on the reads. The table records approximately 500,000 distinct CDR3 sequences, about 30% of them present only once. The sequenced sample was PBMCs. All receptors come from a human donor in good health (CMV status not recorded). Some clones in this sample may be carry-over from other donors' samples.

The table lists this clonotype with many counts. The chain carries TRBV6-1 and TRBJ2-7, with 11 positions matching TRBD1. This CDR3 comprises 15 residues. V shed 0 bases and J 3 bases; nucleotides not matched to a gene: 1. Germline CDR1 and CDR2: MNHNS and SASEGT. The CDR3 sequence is CASSEAGTGGYEQYF. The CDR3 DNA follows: TGTGCCAGCAGTGAAGCCGGGACAGGGGGCTACGAGCAGTACTTC.

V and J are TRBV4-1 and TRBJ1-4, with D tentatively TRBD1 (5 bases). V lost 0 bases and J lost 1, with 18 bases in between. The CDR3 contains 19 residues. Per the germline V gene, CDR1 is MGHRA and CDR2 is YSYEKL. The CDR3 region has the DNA TGCGCCAGCAGCCAAGAGGTGTGGCAGGGAGGCGGAACTAATGAAAAACTGTTTTTT. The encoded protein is CASSQEVWQGGGTNEKLFF.

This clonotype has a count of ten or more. The CDR3 sequence: CASSTGRAQNSPLHF. The CDR3 region has the DNA TGTGCCAGCAGCACCGGCCGGGCCCAAAATTCACCCCTCCACTTT. The genes are TRBV7-8 and TRBJ1-6; D unresolved. Germline V gives CDR1 SGHVS, CDR2 FQNEAQ. The CDR3 totals 15 residues. V was trimmed by 5 bases and J by 7 bases, leaving 15 bases between them.

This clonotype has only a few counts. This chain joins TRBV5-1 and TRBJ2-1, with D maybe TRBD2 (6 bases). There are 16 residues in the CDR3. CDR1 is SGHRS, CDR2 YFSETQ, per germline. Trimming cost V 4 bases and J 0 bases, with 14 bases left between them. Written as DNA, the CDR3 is TGCGCCAGCAGCGGAACAGCGGGTGGCTCCTACAATGAGCAGTTCTTC. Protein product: CASSGTAGGSYNEQFF.

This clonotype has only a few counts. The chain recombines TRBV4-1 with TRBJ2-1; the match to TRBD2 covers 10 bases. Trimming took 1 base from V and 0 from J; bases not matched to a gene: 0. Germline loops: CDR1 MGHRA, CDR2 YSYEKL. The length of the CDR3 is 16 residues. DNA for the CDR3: TGCGCCAGCAGCCAAGCTAGCGGGAGCTCCTACAATGAGCAGTTCTTC. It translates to CASSQASGSSYNEQFF.

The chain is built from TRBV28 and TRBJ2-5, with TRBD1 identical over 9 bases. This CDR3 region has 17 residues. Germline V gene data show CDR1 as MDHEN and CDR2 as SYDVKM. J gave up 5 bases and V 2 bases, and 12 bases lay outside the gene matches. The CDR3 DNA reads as TGTGCCAGCAGTTTAAGGAGGACAGGGGATGTTGGGGAGACCCAGTACTTC. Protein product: CASSLRRTGDVGETQYF.

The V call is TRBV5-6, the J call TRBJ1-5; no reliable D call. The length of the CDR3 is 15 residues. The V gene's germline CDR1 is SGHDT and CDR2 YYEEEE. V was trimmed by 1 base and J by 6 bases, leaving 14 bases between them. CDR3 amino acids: CASSLLQDPPQPQHF. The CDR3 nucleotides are TGTGCCAGCAGCTTGCTTCAGGACCCACCTCAGCCCCAGCATTTT.

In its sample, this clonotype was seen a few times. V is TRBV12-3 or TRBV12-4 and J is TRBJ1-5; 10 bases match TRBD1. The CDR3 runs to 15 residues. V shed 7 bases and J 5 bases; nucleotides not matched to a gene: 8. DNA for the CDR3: TGTGCCAGCAAAAAAAAGGGGACAGGGGATCAGCCCCAGCATTTT. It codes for CASKKKGTGDQPQHF.

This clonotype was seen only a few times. The CDR3 region has the DNA TGTGCCAGCAGTTTAGTAGCAGCGGGAGGGTCCTACGAGCAGTACGTC. It translates to CASSLVAAGGSYEQYV. V is TRBV12-3 or TRBV12-4 and J is TRBJ2-7; 10 nucleotides match TRBD2. This CDR3 has 16 residues. Trimming removed 1 base from V and 1 base from J; junction bases left unmatched: 4.

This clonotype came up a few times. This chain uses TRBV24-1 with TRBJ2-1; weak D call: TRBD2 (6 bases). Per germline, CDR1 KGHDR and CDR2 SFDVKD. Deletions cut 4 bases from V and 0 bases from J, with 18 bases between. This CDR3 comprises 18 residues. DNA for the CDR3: TGTGCCACCAGTGAACCCTCTTGGGGGGTCGGCTCCTACAATGAGCAGTTCTTC. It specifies CATSEPSWGVGSYNEQFF.

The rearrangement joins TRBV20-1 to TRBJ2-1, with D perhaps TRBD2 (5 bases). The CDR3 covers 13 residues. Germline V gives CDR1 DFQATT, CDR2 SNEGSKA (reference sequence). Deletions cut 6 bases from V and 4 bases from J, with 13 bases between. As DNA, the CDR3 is TGCAGTGCCCCACATGGCGGGTACAATGAGCAGTTCTTC. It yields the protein CSAPHGGYNEQFF.

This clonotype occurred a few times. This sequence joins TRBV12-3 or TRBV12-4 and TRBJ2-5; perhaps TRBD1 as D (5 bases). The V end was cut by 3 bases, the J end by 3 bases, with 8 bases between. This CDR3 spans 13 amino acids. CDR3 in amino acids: CASSLKGKETQYF. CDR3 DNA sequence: TGTGCCAGCAGTTTGAAGGGGAAAGAGACCCAGTACTTC.

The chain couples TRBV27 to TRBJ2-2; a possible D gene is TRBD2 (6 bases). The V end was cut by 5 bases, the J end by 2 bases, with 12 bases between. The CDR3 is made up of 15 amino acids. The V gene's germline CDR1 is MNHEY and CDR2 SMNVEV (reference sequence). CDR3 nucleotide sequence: TGTGCCAGCAGTCCCACGACTAGTAACACCGGGGAGCTGTTTTTT. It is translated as CASSPTTSNTGELFF.

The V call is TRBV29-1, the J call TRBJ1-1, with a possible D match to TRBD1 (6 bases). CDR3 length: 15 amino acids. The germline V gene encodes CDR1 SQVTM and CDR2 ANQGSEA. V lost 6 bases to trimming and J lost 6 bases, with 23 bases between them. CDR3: CSVPKQGINRAEAFF. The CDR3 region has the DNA TGCAGCGTCCCAAAACAGGGTATTAACAGAGCTGAAGCTTTCTTT.

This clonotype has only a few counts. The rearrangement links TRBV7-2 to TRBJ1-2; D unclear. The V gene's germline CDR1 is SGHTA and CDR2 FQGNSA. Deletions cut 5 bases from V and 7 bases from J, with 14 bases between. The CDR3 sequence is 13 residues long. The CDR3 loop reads CASSHGPRPGYTF. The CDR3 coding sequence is TGTGCCAGCAGCCACGGACCGCGGCCTGGCTACACCTTC.

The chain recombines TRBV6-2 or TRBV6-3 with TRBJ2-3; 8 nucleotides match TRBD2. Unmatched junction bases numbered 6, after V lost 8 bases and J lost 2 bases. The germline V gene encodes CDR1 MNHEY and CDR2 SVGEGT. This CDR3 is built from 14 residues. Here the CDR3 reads CASDKREFTDTQYF. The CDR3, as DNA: TGTGCCAGCGACAAGCGGGAGTTCACAGATACGCAGTATTTT.

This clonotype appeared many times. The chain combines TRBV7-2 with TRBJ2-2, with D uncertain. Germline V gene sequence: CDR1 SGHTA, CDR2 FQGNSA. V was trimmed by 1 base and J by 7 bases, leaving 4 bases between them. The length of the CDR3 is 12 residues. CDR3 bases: TGTGCCAGCAGCTTAGACCTCGGGGAGCTGTTTTTT. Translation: CASSLDLGELFF.

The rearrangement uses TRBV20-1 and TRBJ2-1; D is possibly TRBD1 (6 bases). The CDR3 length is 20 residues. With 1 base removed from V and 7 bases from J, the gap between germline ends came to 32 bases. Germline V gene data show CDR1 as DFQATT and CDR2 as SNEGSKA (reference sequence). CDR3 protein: CSARAPPGQISGWIDNEQFF. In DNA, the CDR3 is TGCAGTGCTAGAGCCCCCCCGGGACAAATCAGTGGCTGGATTGATAATGAGCAGTTCTTC.

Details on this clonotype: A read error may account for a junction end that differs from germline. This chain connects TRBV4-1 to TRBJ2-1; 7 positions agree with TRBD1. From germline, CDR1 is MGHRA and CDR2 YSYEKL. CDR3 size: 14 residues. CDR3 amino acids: CASRQGGPGNEQFF. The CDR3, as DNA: TGCGCCAGCAGGCAAGGGGGCCCCGGCAATGAGCAGTTCTTC.

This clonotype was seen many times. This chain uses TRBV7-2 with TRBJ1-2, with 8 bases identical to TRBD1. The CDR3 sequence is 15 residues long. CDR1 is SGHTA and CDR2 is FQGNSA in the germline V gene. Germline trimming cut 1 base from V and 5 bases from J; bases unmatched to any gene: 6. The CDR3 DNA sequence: TGTGCCAGCAGCTTAGAGGGACAGGACCCATATGGCTACACCTTC. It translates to CASSLEGQDPYGYTF. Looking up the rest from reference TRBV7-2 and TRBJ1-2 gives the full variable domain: GAGVSQSPSNKVTEKGKDVELRCDPISGHTALYWYRQSLGQGLEFLIYFQGNSAPDKSGLPSDRFSAERTGGSVSTLTIQRTQQEDSAVYLCASSLEGQDPYGYTFGSGTRLTVV.